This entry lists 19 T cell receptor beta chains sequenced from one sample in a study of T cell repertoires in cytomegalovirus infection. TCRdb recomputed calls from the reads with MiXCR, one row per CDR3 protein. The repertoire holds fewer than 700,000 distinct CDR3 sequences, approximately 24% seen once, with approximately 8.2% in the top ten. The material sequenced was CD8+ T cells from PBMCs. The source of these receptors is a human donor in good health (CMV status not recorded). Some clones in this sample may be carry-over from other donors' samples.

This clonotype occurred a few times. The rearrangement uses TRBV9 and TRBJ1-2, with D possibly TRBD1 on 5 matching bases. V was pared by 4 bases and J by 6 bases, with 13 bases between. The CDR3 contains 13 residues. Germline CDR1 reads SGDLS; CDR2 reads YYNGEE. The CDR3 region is CASSPQGGNGYTF. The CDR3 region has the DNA TGTGCCAGCAGCCCCCAGGGAGGGAATGGCTACACCTTC.

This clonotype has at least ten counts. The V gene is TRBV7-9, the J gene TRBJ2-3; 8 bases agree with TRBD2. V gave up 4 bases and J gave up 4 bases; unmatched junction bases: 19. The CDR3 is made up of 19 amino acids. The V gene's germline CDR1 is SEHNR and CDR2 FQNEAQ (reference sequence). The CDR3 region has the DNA TGTGCCAGCAGCTCAACCACCTCACGGGAGGGTAACGTCCCAGATACGCAGTATTTT. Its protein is CASSSTTSREGNVPDTQYF.

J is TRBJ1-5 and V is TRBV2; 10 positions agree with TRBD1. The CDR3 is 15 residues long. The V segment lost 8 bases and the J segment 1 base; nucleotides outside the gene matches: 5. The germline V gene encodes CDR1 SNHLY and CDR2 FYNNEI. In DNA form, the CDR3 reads TGTGCCAGCTCTGGGACAGGGGTGAGCAATCAGCCCCAGCATTTT. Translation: CASSGTGVSNQPQHF.

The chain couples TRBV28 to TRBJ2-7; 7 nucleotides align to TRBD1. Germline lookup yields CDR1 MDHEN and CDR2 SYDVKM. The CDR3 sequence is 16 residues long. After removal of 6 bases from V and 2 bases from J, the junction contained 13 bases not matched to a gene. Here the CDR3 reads CASSPLSGTETYEQYF. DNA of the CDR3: TGTGCCAGCAGCCCACTGTCCGGGACAGAGACCTACGAGCAGTACTTC.

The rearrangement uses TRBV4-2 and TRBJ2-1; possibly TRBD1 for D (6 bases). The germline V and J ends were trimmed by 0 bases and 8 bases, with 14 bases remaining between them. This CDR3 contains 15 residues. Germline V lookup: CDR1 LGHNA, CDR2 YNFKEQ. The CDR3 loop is CASSQEDRPLDEQFF. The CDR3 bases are TGTGCCAGCAGCCAAGAAGACAGGCCACTCGATGAGCAGTTCTTC.

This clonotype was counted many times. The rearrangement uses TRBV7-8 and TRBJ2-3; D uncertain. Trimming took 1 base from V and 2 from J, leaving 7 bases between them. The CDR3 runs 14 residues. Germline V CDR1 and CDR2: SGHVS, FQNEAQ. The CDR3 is CASSLVALTDTQYF. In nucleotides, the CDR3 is TGTGCCAGCAGCTTAGTGGCCCTCACAGATACGCAGTATTTT. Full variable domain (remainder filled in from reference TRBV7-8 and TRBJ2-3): GAGVSQSPRYKVAKRGQDVALRCDPISGHVSLFWYQQALGQGPEFLTYFQNEAQLDKSGLPSDRFFAERPEGSVSTLKIQRTQQEDSAVYLCASSLVALTDTQYFGPGTRLTVL.

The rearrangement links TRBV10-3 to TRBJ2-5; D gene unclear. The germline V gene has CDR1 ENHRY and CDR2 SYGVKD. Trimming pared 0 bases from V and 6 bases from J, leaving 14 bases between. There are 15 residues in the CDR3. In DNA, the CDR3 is TGTGCCATCAGTGAGTCTGGCGGAGCCGGGCAGACCCAGTACTTC. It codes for CAISESGGAGQTQYF.

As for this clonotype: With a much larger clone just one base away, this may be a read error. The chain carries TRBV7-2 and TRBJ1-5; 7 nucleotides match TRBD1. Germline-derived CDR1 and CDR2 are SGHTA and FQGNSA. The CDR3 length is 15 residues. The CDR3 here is CASSLRGGVNQPRHF. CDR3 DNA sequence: TGTGCCAGCAGCTTAAGAGGGGGCGTCAATCAGCCCCGGCATTTT.

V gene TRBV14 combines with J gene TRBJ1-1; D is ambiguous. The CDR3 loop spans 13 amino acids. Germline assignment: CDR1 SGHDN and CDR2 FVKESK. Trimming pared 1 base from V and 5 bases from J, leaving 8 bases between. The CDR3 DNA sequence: TGTGCCAGCAGCCAAGGGAAGAAGACTGAAGCTTTCTTT. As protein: CASSQGKKTEAFF.

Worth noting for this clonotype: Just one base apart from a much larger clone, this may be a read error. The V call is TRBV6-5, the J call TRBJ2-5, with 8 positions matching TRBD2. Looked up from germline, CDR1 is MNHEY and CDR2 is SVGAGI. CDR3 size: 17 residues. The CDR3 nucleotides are TGTGCCAGCAGTCGCTACTCGATCGCTAGCGGGCAAGAGACCAAGTACTTC. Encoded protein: CASSRYSIASGQETKYF.

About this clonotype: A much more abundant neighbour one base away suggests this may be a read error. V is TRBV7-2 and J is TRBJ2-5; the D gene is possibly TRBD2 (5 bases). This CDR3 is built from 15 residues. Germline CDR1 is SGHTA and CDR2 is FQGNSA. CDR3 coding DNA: TGTGTCAGCAGTTACACACTCTCTCGCGGGGAGACCCAGTACTTC. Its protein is CVSSYTLSRGETQYF. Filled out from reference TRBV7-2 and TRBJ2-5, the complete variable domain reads GAGVSQSPSNKVTEKGKDVELRCDPISGHTALYWYRQSLGQGLEFLIYFQGNSAPDKSGLPSDRFSAERTGGSVSTLTIQRTQQEDSAVYLCVSSYTLSRGETQYFGPGTRLLVL.

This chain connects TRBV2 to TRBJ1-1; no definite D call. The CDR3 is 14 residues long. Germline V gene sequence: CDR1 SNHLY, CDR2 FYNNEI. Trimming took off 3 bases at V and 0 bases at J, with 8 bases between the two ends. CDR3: CASSEFRMNTEAFF. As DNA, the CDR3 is TGTGCCAGCAGTGAGTTCAGAATGAACACTGAAGCTTTCTTT.

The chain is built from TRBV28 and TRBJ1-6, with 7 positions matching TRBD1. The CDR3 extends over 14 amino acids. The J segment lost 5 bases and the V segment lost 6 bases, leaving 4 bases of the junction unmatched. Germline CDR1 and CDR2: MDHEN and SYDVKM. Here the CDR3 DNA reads TGTGCCAGCAGCCCAACAGGGGATAATTCACCCCTCCACTTT. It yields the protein CASSPTGDNSPLHF.

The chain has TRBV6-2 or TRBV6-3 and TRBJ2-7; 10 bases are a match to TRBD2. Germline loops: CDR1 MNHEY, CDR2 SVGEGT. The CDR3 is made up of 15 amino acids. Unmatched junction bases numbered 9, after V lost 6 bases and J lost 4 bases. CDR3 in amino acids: CASRLSGGASYEQYF. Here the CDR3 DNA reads TGTGCCAGCAGGTTAAGCGGGGGGGCCTCGTACGAGCAGTACTTC.

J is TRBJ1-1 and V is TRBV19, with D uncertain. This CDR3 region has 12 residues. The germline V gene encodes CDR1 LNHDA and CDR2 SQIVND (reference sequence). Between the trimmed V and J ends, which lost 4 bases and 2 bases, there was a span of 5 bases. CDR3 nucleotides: TGTGCCAGTAGTACAGATAACACTGAAGCTTTCTTT. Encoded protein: CASSTDNTEAFF.

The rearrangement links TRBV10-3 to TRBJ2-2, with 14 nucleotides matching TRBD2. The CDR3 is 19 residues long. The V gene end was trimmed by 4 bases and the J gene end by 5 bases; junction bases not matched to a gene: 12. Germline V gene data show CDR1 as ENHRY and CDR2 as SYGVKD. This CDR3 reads CAISGPGLAGARGTGELFF. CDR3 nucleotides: TGTGCCATCAGTGGCCCGGGACTAGCGGGGGCCCGAGGAACCGGGGAGCTGTTTTTT.

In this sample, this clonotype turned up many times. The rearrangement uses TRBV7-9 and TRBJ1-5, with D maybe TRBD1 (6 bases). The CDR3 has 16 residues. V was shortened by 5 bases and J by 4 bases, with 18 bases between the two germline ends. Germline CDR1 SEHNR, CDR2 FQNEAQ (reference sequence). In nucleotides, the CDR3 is TGTGCCAGCAGCCCAACCTACAGGGAGTTGAATCAGCCCCAGCATTTT. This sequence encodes CASSPTYRELNQPQHF. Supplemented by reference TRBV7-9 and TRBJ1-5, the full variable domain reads DTGVSQNPRHKITKRGQNVTFRCDPISEHNRLYWYRQTLGQGPEFLTYFQNEAQLEKSRLLSDRFSAERPKGSFSTLEIQRTEQGDSAMYLCASSPTYRELNQPQHFGDGTRLSIL.

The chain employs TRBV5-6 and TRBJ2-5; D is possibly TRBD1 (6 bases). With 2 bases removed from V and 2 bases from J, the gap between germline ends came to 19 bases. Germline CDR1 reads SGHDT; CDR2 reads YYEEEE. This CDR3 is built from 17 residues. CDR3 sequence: CASSFGQGPPPQETQYF. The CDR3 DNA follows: TGTGCCAGCAGCTTTGGCCAGGGGCCCCCTCCTCAAGAGACCCAGTACTTC.

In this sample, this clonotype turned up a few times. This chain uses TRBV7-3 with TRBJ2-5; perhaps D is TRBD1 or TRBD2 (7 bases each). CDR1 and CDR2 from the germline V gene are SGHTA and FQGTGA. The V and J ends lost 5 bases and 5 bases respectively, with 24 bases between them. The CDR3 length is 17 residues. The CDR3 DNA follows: TGTGCCAGCAGCCCCCAGGGGGGGGGGACTCGGTGGGAGACCCAGTACTTC. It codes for CASSPQGGGTRWETQYF.